The present T cell receptor beta chain was sequenced within a study of shared clonotypes between healthy human individuals. Deep level was the assay's run setting. Evenly divided among several immunoSEQ plates was the genomic DNA of each subset. Libraries were prepared by immunoSEQ multiplex PCR; TCRdb keeps only in-frame clonotypes and omits some of them. The table lists roughly 490,000 clones, 79% of them singletons. V lost 5 bases, J lost 3 bases, and 4 bases lay in between. This CDR3 is 10 amino acids long. Germline CDR1 reads DFQATT; CDR2 reads SNEGSKA (reference sequence). Donors were healthy HIV-negative adults without recently reported acute infections or vaccinations. Every donor was a Caucasian adult from Nashville, Tennessee.

This chain connects TRBV20-1 to TRBJ1-2; D is unclear. The sequenced material came from PBMCs. The receptor was isolated from a woman between 40 and 55 years old in good health. Some clones in this sample may be carry-over from other donors' samples. The CDR3 DNA reads TGCAGTGCTTATTACTATGGCTACACCTTC. Amino acid sequence: CSAYYYGYTF.